This T cell receptor beta chain emerged from a study of cytomegalovirus exposure and HLA in healthy donors (dated by TCRdb to about 2017). Background on the whole study: An earlier analysis of approximately 640 of the donors reported about 290 Gb of sequence data and approximately 110 million unique TCR beta sequences from some 180 million T cells. Five DR-DQ haplotypes were handled as single units for association and clustering because linkage in the cohort was strong. Among roughly 400 genotyped donors of the cohort, an average of approximately 240,000 unique TCR beta nucleotide sequences was sequenced per donor, of which 15% to 20% were non-productive. The number of typed donors differed by locus: roughly 620-640 for A, B, C, DRB1 and DQB1; some 500 for DQA1; 606 for DPA1; and around 490 for DPB1. Rather than using new phenotypic data, the later analysis identified candidate immune exposures from TCR beta sequences and from how often those sequences occurred across donors. Every discovery cohort repertoire had been produced on one sequencing platform. HLA typing included class I and class II loci at four-digit resolution. Donor age, sex, ethnicity and CMV serostatus were compiled together with the repertoire data. A later genetic analysis used genome-wide SNP genotypes for about 55% of the 666 donors, treating that subset as a discovery cohort. Besides the first cohort of hundreds of subjects, a separate validation cohort made up of roughly 130 different subjects was used. To decide whether each TCR beta V gene segment behaved as functional or pseudogenic, an earlier analysis of over 500 of the donors relied on high-throughput TCR beta sequencing. The genetic ancestry cluster associated with self-reported Caucasian donors included 81% of the roughly 400 genotyped donors. An early release covering more than 500 HLA-typed donors comprised 250 to 350 gigabases of sequencing data and around 86 million unique TCR sequences. To predict cytomegalovirus infection status, the study combined high-throughput TCR immunosequencing, statistical association of individual TCRs with disease status, and machine learning. The study was designed to test whether signatures of past pathogen exposure could be identified by cataloging public T cell receptors. The study used immunosequencing to profile the T cell repertoires of 666 subjects and linked those repertoires to cytomegalovirus serostatus. A later analysis re-examined previously published TCR beta repertoires from more than 550 donors and added high-resolution HLA genotyping to investigate patterns of TCR occurrence.

In total, approximately 700 healthy bone marrow donors made up the cohort. At the time of sampling, all cohort members were nominally healthy, though unrecorded immune exposures were likely present. The donor was CMV seronegative and belonged to the group of 352 seronegative cohort members. A peripheral blood sample was collected from each donor, and TCR beta sequencing was performed on peripheral blood mononuclear cells. The Qiagen DNeasy Blood Extraction Kit was used to extract genomic DNA from the blood cell samples. Study-wide findings and limitations: In an earlier analysis of 587 of the donors, most TCR beta V segments appeared in productive rearrangements about 87% or about 30% of the time, broadly matching IMGT annotations. A total of roughly 160 TCR beta chains were listed by the study as associated with cytomegalovirus. The only immune exposure information available for the cohort was CMV serostatus. Several of the top co-occurrence clusters appeared to be linked to parvovirus B19, influenza, CMV and Epstein-Barr virus, according to a later analysis. In both the original and validation cohorts, the classifier was reported to diagnose cytomegalovirus status with high specificity and sensitivity. A later genetic analysis reported fewer N-insertions in productive TCRs among donors in an Asian-associated ancestry cluster than the roughly 690-donor mean. A cluster of highly shared sequence variants was judged likely to represent a technical artifact of the sequencing pipeline. Because counts were too low, seventeen rarely observed V segments, including chromosome 9 orphons, were excluded from the earlier analysis of some 540 of the donors. Linkage disequilibrium might explain the correlated functional status among segregating V segments, but an unknown experimental factor could not be excluded. A further reported finding was that TCR beta sequences accurately predicted the HLA-A and HLA-B alleles for most subjects in the first cohort. It was suggested by the authors that the approach could potentially be generalized to other disease states and immunological phenotypes. Presence/absence analyses assumed roughly uniform sequencing depth across donors, an assumption that may not hold. Three of the identified cytomegalovirus-associated TCR beta chains were confirmed in vitro to be specific for cytomegalovirus antigens. Compared with equally common non-associated chains, HLA-associated TCR beta chains in a later analysis were more clonally expanded and had lower generation probabilities. Across donors, most TCR sequences were observed very rarely, whereas some public TCRs were present in many individuals. Only TCR beta chains were sequenced in this cohort, and the absence of alpha or paired-chain data limited detectable features. Strong co-occurrence of HLA alleles, especially DR and DQ, made assigning TCR associations to individual alleles difficult. Because HLA typing was missing for some donors at each locus, association tests included only the typed subset. A later analysis associated around 16,000 TCR beta sequences with specific HLA alleles at a false discovery rate of 0.05. A later analysis found that TCR association rates varied across HLA loci, with DRB1 alleles showing the most associated TCRs and HLA-C alleles the fewest. A later genetic analysis associated a missense DCLRE1C variant with V-gene and J-gene trimming of TCR beta chains, and an independent cohort replicated the association. According to a later analysis, most CMV-associated TCR beta chains appeared to be HLA-restricted, and the HLA associations seemed to be driven largely by CMV exposure.

This clone was picked up one time. Its binding antigen is unknown. Base qualities are not recorded, but no much larger clone differs from it by a single base. The receptor library was made with the immunoSEQ multiplex PCR assay. A mixture of 60 forward primers for TCR Vbeta segments and 13 reverse primers for TCR Jbeta segments was used in the multiplex PCR. The CDR3 region of rearranged TCR beta genes was amplified from genomic DNA with a multiplex PCR assay. The Illumina HiSeq System was used to sequence the amplified TCR beta libraries as 87-base-pair reads. As for how the authors treated the data: A later analysis tallied 80 million to 95 million unique TCR beta chains across the 660 or so repertoires, and about 10 million of those chains were shared by two or more donors. A nearest-neighbor algorithm error-corrected the raw reads and collapsed the reads into unique sequences, merging closely related sequences to remove PCR and sequencing errors. CDR3 sequences were aligned to IMGT reference sequences to assign V, D and J gene segments. For a sequence to be retained, a match of at least six nucleotides was required to both a V gene segment and a J gene segment. Rearrangements were classified as productive when the CDR3 lacked stop codons and remained in frame with V and J, and all other rearrangements were classified as non-productive. CDR3 was defined according to IMGT convention as the region running from the second conserved V-encoded cysteine to the conserved J-encoded phenylalanine. In an earlier analysis of around 600 of the donors, sequences lacking an unambiguous match to a single V gene segment were excluded. An earlier analysis of several hundred of the donors called V segments functional above 56.7% productive rearrangements and segregating when the between-donor standard deviation exceeded 5%. A statistical classification framework was built for diagnosing cytomegalovirus status from the catalog of TCR beta chain sequences. In a later analysis, TCR nucleotide sequences were compared against IMGT/GENE-DB human TR gene sequences so that V and J genes could be assigned. A later analysis assigned CDR3 sequences and most-parsimonious VDJ recombination scenarios with the TCRdist pipeline. A later analysis defined each TCR beta chain by its CDR3 amino acid sequence plus V-gene family, and excluded reads lacking a unique V-gene family. To address suspected cross-contamination and a sequencing artifact, a later analysis removed 592 highly shared, low-generation-probability nucleotide sequences. For each public chain, a later analysis derived a clonal expansion index from normalized ranks of inferred template counts within each repertoire. In a later analysis, generation probabilities were computed with a VDJ recombination model fitted to out-of-frame rearrangements, and the resulting probabilities were checked against IGoR. In a later analysis, TCR-TCR, TCR-HLA and TCR-CMV co-occurrence was scored with hypergeometric tests, and a repertoire-size bias correction was applied to TCR pairs. A later analysis estimated false discovery rates by permuting HLA or CMV assignments 20 times. In a later analysis, co-occurring TCRs were grouped using DBSCAN, and TCRdist sequence similarity was added for clustering within HLA-allele-positive subsets. Co-occurrence clustering excluded repertoires with fewer than 30,000 or more than 120,000 public chains, plus five with anomalous nucleotide sharing. TCRdb limited this immuneACCESS table to in-frame rearrangements with V and J called. A share of clones is missing; checked studies link under half to unresolved V genes, and the rest is unexplained. From that table come the V and J calls and clone size; the DNA was used to work out D and trimming. The sample data list fewer than 150,000 clones, and roughly three quarters of these were observed just once. Roughly 3% of the sample belongs to the ten largest clones.

The source of this sequence is a man under 40 in good health and CMV-seronegative. The sequenced sample consisted of PBMCs.

The nucleotides read TGTGCCAGCACCTTCAGGGGCACAGATACGCAGTATTTT. Translation gives CASTFRGTDTQYF. The chain is assembled from TRBV6-1 and TRBJ2-3; D gene: possibly TRBD1, on 5 matching bases. V sheds 7 bases and J sheds 1 base, leaving 9 bases between their ends. According to the germline V gene, CDR1 reads MNHNS and CDR2 reads SASEGT. Including the terminal cysteine and phenylalanine, the CDR3 comprises 13 residues. The only DNA kept is the CDR3, 39 bases in frame from the first base.